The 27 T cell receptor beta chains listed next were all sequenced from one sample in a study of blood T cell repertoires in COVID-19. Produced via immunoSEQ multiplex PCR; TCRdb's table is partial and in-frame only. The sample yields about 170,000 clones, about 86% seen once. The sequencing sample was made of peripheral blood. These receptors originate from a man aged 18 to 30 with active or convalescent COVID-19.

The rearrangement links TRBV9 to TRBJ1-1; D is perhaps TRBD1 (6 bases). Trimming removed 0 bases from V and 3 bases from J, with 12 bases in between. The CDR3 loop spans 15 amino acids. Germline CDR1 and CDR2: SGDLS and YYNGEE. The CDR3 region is CASSVDGGFDTEAFF. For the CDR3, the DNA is TGTGCCAGCAGCGTAGATGGGGGCTTTGACACTGAAGCTTTCTTT.

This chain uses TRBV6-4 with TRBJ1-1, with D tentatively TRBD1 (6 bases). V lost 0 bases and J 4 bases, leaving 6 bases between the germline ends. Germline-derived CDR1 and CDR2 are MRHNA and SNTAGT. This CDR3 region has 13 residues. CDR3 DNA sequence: TGTGCCAGCAGTGACTCGACAGGCACTGAAGCTTTCTTT. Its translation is CASSDSTGTEAFF.

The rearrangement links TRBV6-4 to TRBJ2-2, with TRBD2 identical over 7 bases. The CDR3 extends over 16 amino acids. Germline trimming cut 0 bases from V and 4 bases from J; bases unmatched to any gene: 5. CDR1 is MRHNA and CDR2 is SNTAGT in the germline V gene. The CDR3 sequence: CASSDSGGSGTGELFF. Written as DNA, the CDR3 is TGTGCCAGCAGTGACTCTGGCGGGAGTGGCACCGGGGAGCTGTTTTTT.

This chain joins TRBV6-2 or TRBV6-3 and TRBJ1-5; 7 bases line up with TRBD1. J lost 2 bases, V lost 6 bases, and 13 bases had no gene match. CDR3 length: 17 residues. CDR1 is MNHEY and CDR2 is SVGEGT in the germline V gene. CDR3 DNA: TGTGCCAGCAGCCGTAGGCGATACACAGGGGGCAATCAGCCCCAGCATTTT. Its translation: CASSRRRYTGGNQPQHF.

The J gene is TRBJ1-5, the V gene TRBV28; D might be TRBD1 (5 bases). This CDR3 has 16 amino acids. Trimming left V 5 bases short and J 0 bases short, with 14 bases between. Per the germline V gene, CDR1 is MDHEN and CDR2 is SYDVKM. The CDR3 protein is CASSNRKGVSNQPQHF. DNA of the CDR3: TGTGCCAGCAGTAACCGGAAAGGGGTTAGCAATCAGCCCCAGCATTTT.

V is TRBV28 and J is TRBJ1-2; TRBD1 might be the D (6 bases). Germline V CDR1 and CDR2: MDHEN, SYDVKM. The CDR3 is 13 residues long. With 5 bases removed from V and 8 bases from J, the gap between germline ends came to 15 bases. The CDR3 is CASSISGVYGYTF. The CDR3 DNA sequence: TGTGCCAGCAGTATCTCAGGGGTTTACGGCTACACCTTC.

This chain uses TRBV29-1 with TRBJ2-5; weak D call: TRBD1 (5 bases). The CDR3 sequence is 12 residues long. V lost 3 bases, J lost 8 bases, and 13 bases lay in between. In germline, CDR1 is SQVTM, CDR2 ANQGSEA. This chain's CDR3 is CSVDLGVDTQYF. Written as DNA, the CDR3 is TGCAGCGTTGATTTAGGGGTGGATACCCAGTACTTC.

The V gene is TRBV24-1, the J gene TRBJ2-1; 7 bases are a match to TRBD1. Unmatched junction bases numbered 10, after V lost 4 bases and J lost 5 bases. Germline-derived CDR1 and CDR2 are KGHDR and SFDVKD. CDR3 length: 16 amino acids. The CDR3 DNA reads TGTGCCACCAGTGACTTCCGGGACAGAGCGCACAATGAGCAGTTCTTC. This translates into CATSDFRDRAHNEQFF.

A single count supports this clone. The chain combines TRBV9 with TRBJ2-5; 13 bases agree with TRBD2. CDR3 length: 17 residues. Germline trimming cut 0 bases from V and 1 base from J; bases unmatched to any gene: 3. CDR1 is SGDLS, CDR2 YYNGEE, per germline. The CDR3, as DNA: TGTGCCAGCAGCGTAGGGACTAGCGGGGGCATCCAAGAGACCCAGTACTTC. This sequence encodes CASSVGTSGGIQETQYF.

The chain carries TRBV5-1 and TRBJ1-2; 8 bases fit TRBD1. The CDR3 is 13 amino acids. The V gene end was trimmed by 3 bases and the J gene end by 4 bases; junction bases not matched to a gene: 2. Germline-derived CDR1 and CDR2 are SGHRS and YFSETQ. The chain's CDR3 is CASSYGQGYGYTF. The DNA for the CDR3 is TGCGCCAGCAGCTATGGACAGGGCTATGGCTACACCTTC.

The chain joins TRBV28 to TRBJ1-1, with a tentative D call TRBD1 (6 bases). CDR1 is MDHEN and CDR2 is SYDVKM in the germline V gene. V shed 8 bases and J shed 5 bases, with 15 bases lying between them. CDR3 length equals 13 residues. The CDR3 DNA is TGTGCCAGCGACGGGGGGGCTCGAACTGAAGCTTTCTTT. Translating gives CASDGGARTEAFF.

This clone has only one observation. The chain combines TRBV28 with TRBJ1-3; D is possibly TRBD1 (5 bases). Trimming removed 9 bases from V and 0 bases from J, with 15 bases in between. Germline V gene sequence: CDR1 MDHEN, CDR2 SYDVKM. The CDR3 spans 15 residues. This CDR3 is CASLGTDLSGNTIYF. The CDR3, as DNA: TGTGCCAGTCTTGGGACTGATCTCTCTGGAAACACCATATATTTT.

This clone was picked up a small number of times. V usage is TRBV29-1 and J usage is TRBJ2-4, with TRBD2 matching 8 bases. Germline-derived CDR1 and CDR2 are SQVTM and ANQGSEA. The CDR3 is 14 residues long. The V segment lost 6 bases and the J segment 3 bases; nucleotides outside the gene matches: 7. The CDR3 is CSVPAGGHKNIQYF. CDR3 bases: TGCAGCGTGCCGGCGGGAGGCCACAAAAACATTCAGTACTTC.

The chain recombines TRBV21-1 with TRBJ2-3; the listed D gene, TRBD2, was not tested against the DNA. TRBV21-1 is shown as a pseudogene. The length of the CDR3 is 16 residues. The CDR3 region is CASSKRIAGVADTQYF. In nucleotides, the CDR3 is TGTGCCAGCAGCAAAAGGATAGCGGGGGTGGCAGATACGCAGTATTTT.

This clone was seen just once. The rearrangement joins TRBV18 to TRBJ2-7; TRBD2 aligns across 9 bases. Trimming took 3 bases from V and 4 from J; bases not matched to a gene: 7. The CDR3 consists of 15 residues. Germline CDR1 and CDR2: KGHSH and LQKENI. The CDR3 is CASSPGTSQEYEQYF. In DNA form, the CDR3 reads TGTGCCAGCTCACCTGGGACTAGCCAGGAGTACGAGCAGTACTTC.

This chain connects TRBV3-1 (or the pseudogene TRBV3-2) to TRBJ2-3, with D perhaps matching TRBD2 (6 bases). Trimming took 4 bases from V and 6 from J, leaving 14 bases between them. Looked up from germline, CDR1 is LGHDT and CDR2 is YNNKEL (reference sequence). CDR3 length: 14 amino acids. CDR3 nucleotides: TGTGCCAGCAGCCCGAGGAGGGTTGGCGATACGCAGTATTTT. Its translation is CASSPRRVGDTQYF.

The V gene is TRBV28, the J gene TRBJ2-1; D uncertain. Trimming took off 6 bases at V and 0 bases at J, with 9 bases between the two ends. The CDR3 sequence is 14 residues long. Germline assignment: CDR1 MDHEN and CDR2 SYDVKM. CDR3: CASSSYSSYNEQFF. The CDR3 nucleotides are TGTGCCAGCAGCTCTTACAGCTCCTACAATGAGCAGTTCTTC.

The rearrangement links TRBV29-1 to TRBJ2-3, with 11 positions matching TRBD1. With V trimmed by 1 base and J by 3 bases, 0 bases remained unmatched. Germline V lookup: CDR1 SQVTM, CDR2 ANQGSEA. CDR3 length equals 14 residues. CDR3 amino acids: CSVEGDRGTDTQYF. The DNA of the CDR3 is TGCAGCGTTGAAGGGGACAGGGGGACAGATACGCAGTATTTT.

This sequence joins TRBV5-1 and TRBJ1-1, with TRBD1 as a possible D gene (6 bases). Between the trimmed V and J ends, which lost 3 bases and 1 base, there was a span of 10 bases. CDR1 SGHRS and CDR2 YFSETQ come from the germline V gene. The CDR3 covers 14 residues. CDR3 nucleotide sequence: TGCGCCAGCAGCTACACAGGGTGGAACACTGAAGCTTTCTTT. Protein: CASSYTGWNTEAFF.

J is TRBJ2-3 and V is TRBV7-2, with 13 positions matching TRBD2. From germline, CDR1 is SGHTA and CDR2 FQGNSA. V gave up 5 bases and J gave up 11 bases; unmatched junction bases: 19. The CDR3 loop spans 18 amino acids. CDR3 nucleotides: TGTGCCAGCAGCCCAGTCCCGGGACTAGCGGGGACGGGGGAAGGGCAGTATTTT. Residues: CASSPVPGLAGTGEGQYF.

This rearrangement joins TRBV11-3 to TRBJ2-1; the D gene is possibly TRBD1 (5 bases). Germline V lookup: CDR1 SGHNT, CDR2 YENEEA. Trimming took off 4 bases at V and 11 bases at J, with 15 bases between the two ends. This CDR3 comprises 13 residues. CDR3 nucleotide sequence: TGTGCCAGCAGCTCACAAACAGGCCCGCAGCAGTTCTTC. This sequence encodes CASSSQTGPQQFF.

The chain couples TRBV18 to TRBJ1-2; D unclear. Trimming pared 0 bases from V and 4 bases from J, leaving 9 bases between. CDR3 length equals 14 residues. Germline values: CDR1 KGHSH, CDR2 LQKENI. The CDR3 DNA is TGTGCCAGCTCACCACCTCAAGAGATCTATGGCTACACCTTC. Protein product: CASSPPQEIYGYTF.

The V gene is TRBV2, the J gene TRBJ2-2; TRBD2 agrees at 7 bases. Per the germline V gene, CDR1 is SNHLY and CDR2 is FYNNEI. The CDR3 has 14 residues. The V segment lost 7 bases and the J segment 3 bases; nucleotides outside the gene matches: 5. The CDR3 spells CASTGLADTGELFF. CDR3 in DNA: TGTGCCAGCACTGGGCTAGCGGACACCGGGGAGCTGTTTTTT.

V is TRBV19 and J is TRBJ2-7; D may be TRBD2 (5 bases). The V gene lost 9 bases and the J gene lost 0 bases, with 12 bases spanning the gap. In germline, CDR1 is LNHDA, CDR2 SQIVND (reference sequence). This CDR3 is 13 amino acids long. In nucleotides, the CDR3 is TGTGCCAGCCACGCGGGCCCCTCCTACGAGCAGTACTTC. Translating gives CASHAGPSYEQYF.

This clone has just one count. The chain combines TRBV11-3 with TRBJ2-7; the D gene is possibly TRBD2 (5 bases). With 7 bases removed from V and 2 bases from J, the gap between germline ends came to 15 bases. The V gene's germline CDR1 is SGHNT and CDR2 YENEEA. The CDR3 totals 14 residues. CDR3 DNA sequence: TGTGCCAGCACCTCAACCGGGGTCACCTACGAGCAGTACTTC. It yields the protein CASTSTGVTYEQYF.

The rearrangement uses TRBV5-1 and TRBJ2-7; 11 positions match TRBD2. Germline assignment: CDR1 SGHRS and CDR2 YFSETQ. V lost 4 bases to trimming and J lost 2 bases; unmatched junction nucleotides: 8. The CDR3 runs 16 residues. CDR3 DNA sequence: TGCGCCAGCAGCCCCACGACGGGACTAGCGGCCTACGAGCAGTACTTC. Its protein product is CASSPTTGLAAYEQYF.

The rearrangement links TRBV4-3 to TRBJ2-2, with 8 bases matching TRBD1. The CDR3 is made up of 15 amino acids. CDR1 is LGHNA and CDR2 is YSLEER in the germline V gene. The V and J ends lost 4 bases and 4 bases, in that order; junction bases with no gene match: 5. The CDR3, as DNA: TGCGCCAGCAGCCTTAACACAGGGGGCACCGGGGAGCTGTTTTTT. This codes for CASSLNTGGTGELFF.